The present T cell receptor (beta chain) was sequenced within a study of CD4 T cells in relation to SARS-CoV-2 and coronaviruses. Before the COVID-19 pandemic, during about 2010-2019, CD4+ T cells were taken from unexposed donors. After roughly ten days of culture, CD4+ T cells were isolated. Notes on this clone: Its cognate antigen is unknown.

The assay was immunoSEQ multiplex PCR, and TCRdb's table has in-frame clones only and misses some. Of about 19,000 clones listed, roughly 80% were seen once; the top ten hold less than 20%. CDR1 KGHDR and CDR2 SFDVKD come from the germline V gene. V lost 3 bases and J 4 bases, leaving 6 bases between the germline ends. The CDR3 loop spans 13 amino acids. The rearrangement links TRBV24-1 to TRBJ2-1; D tentatively fits TRBD1 or TRBD2 (5 bases each). Source material: CD4+ T cells from PBMCs, cultured in vitro. The clonotype originates from a human donor in good health. The CDR3 loop is CATSDGGYNEQFF. CDR3 in DNA: TGTGCCACCAGTGATGGGGGATACAATGAGCAGTTCTTC.